These 24 T cell receptor beta chains share one sample of origin, sequenced in a study of T cell clones after liver transplantation. Libraries were prepared by immunoSEQ multiplex PCR; TCRdb keeps only in-frame clonotypes and omits some of them. The data contain roughly 80,000 clones, approximately 82% of them seen just once; the ten biggest clones take up less than 3%. Sequences were derived from CD4+ T cells from blood, sampled at the 22-month timepoint. The receptors come from a human patient who received a liver transplant. Some T cells may have originated in the graft donor.

V usage is TRBV2 and J usage is TRBJ2-1; 12 bases align to TRBD2. The V segment lost 6 bases and the J segment 4 bases; nucleotides outside the gene matches: 4. This CDR3 is 15 amino acids long. CDR1 is SNHLY and CDR2 is FYNNEI in the germline V gene. This chain's CDR3 is CASRLAGGLYNEQFF. CDR3 bases: TGTGCCAGCAGGCTAGCGGGGGGGTTATACAATGAGCAGTTCTTC.

The V and J genes are TRBV19 and TRBJ1-4; D uncertain. The length of the CDR3 is 15 residues. Trimming took 3 bases from V and 8 from J, leaving 16 bases between them. Per the germline V gene, CDR1 is LNHDA and CDR2 is SQIVND (reference sequence). In DNA, the CDR3 is TGTGCCAGTAGTATGTCGGGCGGGAGCCGAGAAAAACTGTTTTTT. The encoded protein is CASSMSGGSREKLFF.

V usage is TRBV14 and J usage is TRBJ1-4; TRBD1 is a possible D gene (5 bases). The CDR3 totals 15 residues. Per the germline V gene, CDR1 is SGHDN and CDR2 is FVKESK. The ends were cut back, 3 bases at V and 4 bases at J, with 12 bases in the middle. CDR3 protein: CASSQLRGVNEKLFF. In DNA, the CDR3 is TGTGCCAGCAGCCAGCTACGGGGGGTTAATGAAAAACTGTTTTTT.

In this sample, this clone turned up a few times. The V call is TRBV6-5, the J call TRBJ2-3; D remains ambiguous. V gave up 6 bases and J gave up 6 bases, with 19 bases separating them. Germline values: CDR1 MNHEY, CDR2 SVGAGI. The CDR3 runs to 15 residues. The CDR3 loop is CASSSRRPRADTQYF. The CDR3 DNA follows: TGTGCCAGCAGCTCTCGGCGGCCCCGCGCGGATACGCAGTATTTT.

The chain joins TRBV4-2 to TRBJ2-7, with D unclear. Germline V gene data show CDR1 as LGHNA and CDR2 as YNFKEQ. There are 13 residues in the CDR3. Trimming shortened V by 4 bases and J by 2 bases, and 9 bases separated the two germline ends. The chain's CDR3 is CASSPADPYEQYF. In DNA, the CDR3 is TGTGCCAGCAGCCCTGCGGATCCCTACGAGCAGTACTTC.

The J gene is TRBJ1-2, the V gene TRBV10-3, with TRBD1 matching 8 bases. V dropped 10 bases and J dropped 2; count of bases not matched to a gene: 15. Germline loops: CDR1 ENHRY, CDR2 SYGVKD. CDR3 length: 16 amino acids. Here the CDR3 DNA reads TGTGCCAGCGAGCCCGGGACAGGACGAATCAACTATGGCTACACCTTC. Protein sequence: CASEPGTGRINYGYTF.

V is TRBV6-5 and J is TRBJ1-2, with D perhaps TRBD1 (5 bases). From germline, CDR1 is MNHEY and CDR2 SVGAGI. Between the trimmed V and J ends, which lost 0 bases and 3 bases, there was a span of 11 bases. This CDR3 is 15 amino acids long. The CDR3 region has the DNA TGTGCCAGCAGTTACTCGAGGCAGGGATACTATGGCTACACCTTC. This translates into CASSYSRQGYYGYTF.

The V and J genes are TRBV6-1 and TRBJ1-5; maybe TRBD1 (6 bases). V was cut by 5 bases and J by 2 bases, with 10 bases left in between. Germline V gene data show CDR1 as MNHNS and CDR2 as SASEGT. This CDR3 contains 14 residues. The CDR3 coding sequence is TGTGCCAGCAGTCAGGACAGCGGCAATCAGCCCCAGCATTTT. It encodes CASSQDSGNQPQHF.

The J gene is TRBJ2-3, the V gene TRBV7-3; D not certain. The CDR3 consists of 14 residues. Germline assignment: CDR1 SGHTA and CDR2 FQGTGA. The V end was cut by 3 bases, the J end by 0 bases, with 7 bases between. CDR3 amino acids: CASSLAASTDTQYF. The CDR3 DNA reads TGTGCCAGCAGCTTGGCGGCTAGCACAGATACGCAGTATTTT.

The count of this clone is one. This chain connects TRBV23-1 to TRBJ1-5, with TRBD1 as a possible D gene (5 bases). TRBV23-1 is treated as an ORF (open reading frame) with a function not yet certain. The CDR3 totals 19 residues. The ends were cut back, 9 bases at V and 6 bases at J, with 33 bases in the middle. DNA for the CDR3: TGCGCCAGGTTAATCTCACCCCTAAAAGTCGATAGGGGAGGTCAGCCCCAGCATTTT. Translation: CARLISPLKVDRGGQPQHF.

The chain has TRBV7-9 and TRBJ2-7; 12 bases fit TRBD1. The length of the CDR3 is 16 residues. From germline, CDR1 is SEHNR and CDR2 FQNEAQ (reference sequence). V lost 1 base to trimming and J lost 6 bases; unmatched junction nucleotides: 7. The CDR3 region is CASSLESGTGGGEQYF. Written as DNA, the CDR3 is TGTGCCAGCAGCTTAGAGTCCGGGACAGGGGGCGGCGAGCAGTACTTC.

This clone appeared a few times. The chain has TRBV6-6 and TRBJ1-5; D is possibly TRBD1 (5 bases). The V end was cut by 5 bases, the J end by 2 bases, with 13 bases between. Germline V CDR1 and CDR2: MNHNY, SVGAGI (reference sequence). The CDR3 is 15 residues long. The CDR3 reads CASSGGAGGNQPQHF. CDR3 coding DNA: TGTGCCAGCAGTGGTGGGGCGGGGGGCAATCAGCCCCAGCATTTT.

The chain uses TRBV15 and TRBJ2-1; D unclear. Trimming shortened V by 0 bases and J by 8 bases, and 14 bases separated the two germline ends. Germline V gene data show CDR1 as LNHNV and CDR2 as YYDKDF (reference sequence). There are 15 residues in the CDR3. CDR3 DNA: TGTGCCACCAGCAGAGATCAGTGGTTAAGGGATGAGCAGTTCTTC. Protein product: CATSRDQWLRDEQFF. The variable domain in full, with the rest retrieved from reference TRBV15 and TRBJ2-1, is DAMVIQNPRYQVTQFGKPVTLSCSQTLNHNVMYWYQQKSSQAPKLLFHYYDKDFNNEADTPDNFQSRRPNTSFCFLDIRSPGLGDTAMYLCATSRDQWLRDEQFFGPGTRLTVL.

The chain combines TRBV5-1 with TRBJ2-3; a weak D match, TRBD2 (5 bases). The CDR3 spans 13 residues. The ends were cut back, 4 bases at V and 5 bases at J, with 11 bases in the middle. In germline, CDR1 is SGHRS, CDR2 YFSETQ. The CDR3 DNA reads as TGCGCCAGCAGCGACCCGAGCGGAGATACGCAGTATTTT. Protein sequence: CASSDPSGDTQYF.

The chain recombines TRBV28 with TRBJ2-7; TRBD2 matches at 7 bases. V lost 5 bases, J lost 3 bases, and 16 bases stayed unmatched. This CDR3 is built from 17 residues. Germline CDR1 MDHEN, CDR2 SYDVKM. The chain's CDR3 is CASSPRGVAGKFYEQYF. The DNA of the CDR3 is TGTGCCAGCAGTCCCCGGGGCGTAGCGGGCAAGTTCTACGAGCAGTACTTC. Full variable domain (remainder filled in from reference TRBV28 and TRBJ2-7): DVKVTQSSRYLVKRTGEKVFLECVQDMDHENMFWYRQDPGLGLRLIYFSYDVKMKEKGDIPEGYSVSREKKERFSLILESASTNQTSMYLCASSPRGVAGKFYEQYFGPGTRLTVT.

This clone was detected once. The gene calls are TRBV9 and TRBJ2-7; maybe TRBD2 (6 bases). Between the trimmed V and J ends, which lost 2 bases and 6 bases, there was a span of 15 bases. This CDR3 is built from 14 residues. Germline lookup yields CDR1 SGDLS and CDR2 YYNGEE. CDR3 nucleotide sequence: TGTGCCAGCAGCGTCGGAGGGAGTCCGTCCGAGCAGTACTTC. As protein: CASSVGGSPSEQYF.

The V call is TRBV7-2, the J call TRBJ2-4; 7 nucleotides line up with TRBD1. The CDR3 extends over 16 amino acids. Germline V gives CDR1 SGHTA, CDR2 FQGNSA. Trimming cost V 5 bases and J 0 bases; bases outside gene matches: 7. CDR3 sequence: CASSAQTGLAKNIQYF. The DNA for the CDR3 is TGTGCCAGCAGCGCCCAGACAGGGCTAGCCAAAAACATTCAGTACTTC.

The sample holds a few counts of this clone. This chain links TRBV7-2 with TRBJ2-2; possibly TRBD2 for D (5 bases). The CDR3 is 15 residues long. Between the trimmed V and J ends, which lost 1 base and 6 bases, there was a span of 12 bases. CDR1 SGHTA and CDR2 FQGNSA come from the germline V gene. The CDR3 DNA reads as TGTGCCAGCAGCTTAGTGGCTAGCCCTCCCGGGGAGCTGTTTTTT. Its translation is CASSLVASPPGELFF.

The chain couples TRBV28 to TRBJ1-1, with D hard to call. In germline, CDR1 is MDHEN, CDR2 SYDVKM. CDR3 length equals 12 residues. V was cut by 8 bases and J by 3 bases, with 10 bases left in between. CDR3 in amino acids: CASSVRDTEAFF. The CDR3 region has the DNA TGTGCCAGCTCAGTCCGGGACACTGAAGCTTTCTTT.

The chain recombines TRBV10-3 with TRBJ1-4, with D unresolved. The CDR3 runs to 15 residues. CDR1 and CDR2 from the germline V gene are ENHRY and SYGVKD. Trimming pared 0 bases from V and 5 bases from J, leaving 10 bases between. CDR3 region: CAISESADGNEKLFF. Here the CDR3 DNA reads TGTGCCATCAGTGAGTCCGCGGACGGAAATGAAAAACTGTTTTTT.

V gene TRBV10-3 combines with J gene TRBJ2-3, with TRBD2 identical over 8 bases. The V gene's germline CDR1 is ENHRY and CDR2 SYGVKD. The CDR3 covers 17 residues. Losses at the gene ends were 5 bases for V and 4 bases for J; bases not matched to a gene: 14. The CDR3 here is CAISTRTSSGFADTQYF. CDR3 coding DNA: TGTGCCATCAGTACCAGGACTAGCTCGGGGTTCGCAGATACGCAGTATTTT.

The chain joins TRBV5-4 to TRBJ1-2, with TRBD1 identical over 9 bases. The germline CDR1 and CDR2 sequences are SGHNT and YYREEE (reference sequence). The CDR3 is made up of 14 amino acids. V trimming: 4 bases; J trimming: 6 bases; junction bases outside the gene matches: 7. The CDR3 coding sequence is TGTGCCAGCAGCCTGGACAGGGGAGGACATGGCTACACCTTC. It specifies CASSLDRGGHGYTF.

This clone was seen more than once but under ten times. The V call is TRBV7-9, the J call TRBJ2-5; D possibly corresponds to TRBD2 (5 bases). V was cut by 5 bases and J by 3 bases, with 10 bases left in between. The length of the CDR3 is 13 residues. Germline V gene sequence: CDR1 SEHNR, CDR2 FQNEAQ (reference sequence). CDR3 amino acids: CASSPTSKETQYF. The CDR3 coding sequence is TGTGCCAGCAGCCCAACTAGTAAAGAGACCCAGTACTTC.

This sequence joins TRBV6-1 and TRBJ2-7; D is unclear. V was clipped by 1 base and J by 2 bases, with 12 bases between them. CDR1 is MNHNS and CDR2 is SASEGT in the germline V gene. The CDR3 runs 15 residues. The CDR3 loop reads CASSEVDRTAYEQYF. DNA of the CDR3: TGTGCCAGCAGTGAAGTTGATCGAACAGCCTACGAGCAGTACTTC.